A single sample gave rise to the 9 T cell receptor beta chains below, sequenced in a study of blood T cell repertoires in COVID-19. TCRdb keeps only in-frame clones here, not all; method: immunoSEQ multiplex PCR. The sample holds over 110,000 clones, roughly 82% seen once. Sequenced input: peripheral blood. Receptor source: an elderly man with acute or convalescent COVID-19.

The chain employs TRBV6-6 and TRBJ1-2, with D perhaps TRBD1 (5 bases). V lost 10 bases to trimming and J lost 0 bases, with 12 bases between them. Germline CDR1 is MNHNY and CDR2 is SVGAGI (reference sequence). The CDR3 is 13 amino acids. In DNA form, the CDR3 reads TGTGCCACCCACGGGGGAGCTAACTATGGCTACACCTTC. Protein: CATHGGANYGYTF.

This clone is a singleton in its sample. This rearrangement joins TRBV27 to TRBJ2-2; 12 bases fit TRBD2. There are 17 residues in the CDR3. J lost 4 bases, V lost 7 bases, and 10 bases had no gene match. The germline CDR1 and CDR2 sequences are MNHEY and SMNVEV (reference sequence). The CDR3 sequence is CASTLRLAGGRTGELFF. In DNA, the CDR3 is TGTGCCAGCACCCTAAGGCTAGCGGGGGGGCGCACCGGGGAGCTGTTTTTT.

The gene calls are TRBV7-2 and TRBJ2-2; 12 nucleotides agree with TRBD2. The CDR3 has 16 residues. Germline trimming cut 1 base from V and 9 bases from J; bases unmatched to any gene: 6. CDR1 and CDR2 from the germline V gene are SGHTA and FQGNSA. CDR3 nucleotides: TGTGCCAGCAGCTTAGTGGCTAGCGGGGGGGCCCGGGAGCTGTTTTTT. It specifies CASSLVASGGARELFF.

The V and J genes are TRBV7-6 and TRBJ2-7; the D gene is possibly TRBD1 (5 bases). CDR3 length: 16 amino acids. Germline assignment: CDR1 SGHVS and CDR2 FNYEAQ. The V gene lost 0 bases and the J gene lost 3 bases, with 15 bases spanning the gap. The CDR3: CASSLASAGDSYEQYF. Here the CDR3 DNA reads TGTGCCAGCAGCTTAGCGTCGGCAGGTGACAGCTACGAGCAGTACTTC.

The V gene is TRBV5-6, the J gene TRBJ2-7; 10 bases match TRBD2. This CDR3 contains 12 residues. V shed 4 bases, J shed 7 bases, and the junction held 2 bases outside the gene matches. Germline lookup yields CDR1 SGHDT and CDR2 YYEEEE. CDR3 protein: CASSLGLAEQYF. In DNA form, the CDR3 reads TGTGCCAGCAGCCTGGGACTAGCGGAGCAGTACTTC.

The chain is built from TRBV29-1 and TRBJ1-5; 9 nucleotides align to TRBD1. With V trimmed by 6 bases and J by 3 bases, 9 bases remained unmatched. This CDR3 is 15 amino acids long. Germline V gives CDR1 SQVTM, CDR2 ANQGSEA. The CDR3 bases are TGCAGCGTCCGAGACGGGACAGGGAACAATCAGCCCCAGCATTTT. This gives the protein CSVRDGTGNNQPQHF.

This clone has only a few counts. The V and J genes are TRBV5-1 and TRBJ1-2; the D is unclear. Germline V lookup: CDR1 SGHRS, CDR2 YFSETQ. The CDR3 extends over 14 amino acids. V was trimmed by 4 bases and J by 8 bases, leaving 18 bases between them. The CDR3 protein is CASSPAQGSEGYTF. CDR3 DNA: TGCGCCAGCAGCCCGGCCCAAGGCTCGGAGGGCTACACCTTC.

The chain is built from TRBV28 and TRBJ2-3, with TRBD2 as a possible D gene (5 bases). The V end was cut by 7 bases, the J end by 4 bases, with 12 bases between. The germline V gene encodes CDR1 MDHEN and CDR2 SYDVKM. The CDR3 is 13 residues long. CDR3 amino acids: CASTTRGSDTQYF. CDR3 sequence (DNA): TGTGCCAGCACCACCCGGGGTTCAGATACGCAGTATTTT.

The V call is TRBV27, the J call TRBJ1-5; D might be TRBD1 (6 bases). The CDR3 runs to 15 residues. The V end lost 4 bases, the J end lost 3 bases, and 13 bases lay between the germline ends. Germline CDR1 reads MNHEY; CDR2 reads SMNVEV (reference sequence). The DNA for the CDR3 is TGTGCCAGCAGTTCCCGCCAGGGGTTCAATCAGCCCCAGCATTTT. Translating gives CASSSRQGFNQPQHF.